One and the same sample provided the 2 T cell receptor beta chains below, sequenced in a study of long-term antiretroviral therapy in people with HIV. Survey-level immunoSEQ v3.0 assays were run. Here immunoSEQ multiplex PCR was the method, and the copy in TCRdb shows in-frame clones only, minus some. The table records over 35,000 clones, more than 80% of them present only once. The material was unsorted PBMCs, obtained 3.4 years after starting antiretroviral therapy. The source of these receptors is a man in his thirties or forties with HIV.

The chain is built from TRBV7-9 and TRBJ2-5; D might be TRBD1 (6 bases). There are 14 residues in the CDR3. Germline CDR1 SEHNR, CDR2 FQNEAQ (reference sequence). The V gene lost 1 base and the J gene lost 7 bases, with 13 bases spanning the gap. The CDR3 bases are TGTGCCAGCAGCTTAGAGGGGCAGGGGCTGACCCAGTACTTC. Translated, it gives CASSLEGQGLTQYF.

The chain has TRBV7-2 and TRBJ2-7; D unclear. The germline V gene encodes CDR1 SGHTA and CDR2 FQGNSA. This CDR3 comprises 13 residues. Trimming cost V 5 bases and J 0 bases, with 8 bases left between them. CDR3 residues: CASSPPTSYEQYF. The CDR3 DNA is TGTGCCAGCAGCCCACCTACCTCCTACGAGCAGTACTTC.